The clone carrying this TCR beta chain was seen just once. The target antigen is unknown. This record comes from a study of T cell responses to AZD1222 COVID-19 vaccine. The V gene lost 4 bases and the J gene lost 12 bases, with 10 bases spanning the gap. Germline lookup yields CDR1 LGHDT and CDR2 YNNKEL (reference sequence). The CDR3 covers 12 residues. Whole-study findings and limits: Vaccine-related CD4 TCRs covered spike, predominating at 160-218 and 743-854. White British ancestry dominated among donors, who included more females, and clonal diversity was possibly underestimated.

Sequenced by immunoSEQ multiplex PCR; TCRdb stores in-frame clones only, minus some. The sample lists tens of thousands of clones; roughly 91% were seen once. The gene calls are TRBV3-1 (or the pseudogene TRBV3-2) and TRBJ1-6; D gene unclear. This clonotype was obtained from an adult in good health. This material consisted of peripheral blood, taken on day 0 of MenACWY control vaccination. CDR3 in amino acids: CASSRDFGPLHF. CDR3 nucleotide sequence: TGTGCCAGCAGCCGAGATTTCGGACCCCTCCACTTT.